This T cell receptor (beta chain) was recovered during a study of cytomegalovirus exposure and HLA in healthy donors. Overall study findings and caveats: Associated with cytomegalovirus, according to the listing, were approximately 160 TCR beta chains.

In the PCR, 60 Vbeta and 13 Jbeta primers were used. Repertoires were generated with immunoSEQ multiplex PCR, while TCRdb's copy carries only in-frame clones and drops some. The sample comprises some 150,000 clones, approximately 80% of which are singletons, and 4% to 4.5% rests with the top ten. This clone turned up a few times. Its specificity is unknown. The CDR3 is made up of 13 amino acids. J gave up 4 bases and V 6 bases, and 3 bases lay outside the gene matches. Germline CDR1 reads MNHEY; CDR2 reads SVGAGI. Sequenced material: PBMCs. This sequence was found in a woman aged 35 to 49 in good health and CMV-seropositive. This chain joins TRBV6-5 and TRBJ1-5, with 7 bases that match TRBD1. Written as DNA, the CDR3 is TGTGCCAGCAGCCGGACAGGAAATCAGCCCCAGCATTTT. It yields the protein CASSRTGNQPQHF.